This T cell receptor (delta chain) was profiled in a study of γδ T cells in repeated Plasmodium falciparum infection. This clone was seen ten or more times. Its specificity is not known. TCRdb processed the multiplex PCR reads again with the CATT caller. The data hold around 89,000 delta-chain clones, with 1.4% observed a single time. Regarding the study as a whole: Over time and infection, Vgamma9/Vdelta2+ repertoires remained highly stable and polyclonal. Vdelta2-negative gammadelta repertoires, largely Vdelta1+, seemingly showed infection-driven waves of new clonal selection.

Flow sorting of PBMC yielded separate Vgamma9/Vdelta2+ and Vdelta2-negative gammadelta T cell populations for bulk repertoire analysis. V lost 3 bases and J lost 0; bases outside the gene matches: 35. CDR3 size: 26 residues. Germline CDR1 TSWWSYY, CDR2 QGS. The specimen was gamma-delta T cells from blood. This receptor was obtained from a pool of human donors (malaria-infected and uninfected, not separated). This chain joins TRDV1 and TRDJ1, with TRDD3 identical over 9 bases. The CDR3, as DNA: TGTGCTCTTGGGGAGTCCTTCTTCCCACCCCTCCAACGGGGGATACTCTGGGTCGGGTACACCGATAAACTCATCTTT. Translating it yields CALGESFFPPLQRGILWVGYTDKLIF.